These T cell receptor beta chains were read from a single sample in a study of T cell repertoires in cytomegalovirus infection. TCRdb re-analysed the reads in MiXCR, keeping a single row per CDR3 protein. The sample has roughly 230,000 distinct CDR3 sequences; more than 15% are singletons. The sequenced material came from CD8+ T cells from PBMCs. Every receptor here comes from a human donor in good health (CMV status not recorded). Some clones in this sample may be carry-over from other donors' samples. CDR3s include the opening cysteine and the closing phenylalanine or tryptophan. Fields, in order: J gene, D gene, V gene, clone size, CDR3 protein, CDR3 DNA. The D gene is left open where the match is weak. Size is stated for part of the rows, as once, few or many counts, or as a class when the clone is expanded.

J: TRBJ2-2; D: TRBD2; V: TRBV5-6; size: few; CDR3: CASSQAPAGTGELFF; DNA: TGTGCCAGCAGCCAAGCGCCAGCGGGGACCGGGGAGCTGTTTTTT
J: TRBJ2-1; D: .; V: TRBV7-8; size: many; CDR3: CASSPNRDVATEFF; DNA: TGTGCCAGCAGCCCTAATAGGGATGTCGCTACGGAGTTCTTC
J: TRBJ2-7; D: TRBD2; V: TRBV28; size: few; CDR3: CASSPLPTSVESYEQYF; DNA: TGTGCCAGCAGTCCCCTCCCAACTAGCGTTGAATCCTACGAGCAGTACTTC
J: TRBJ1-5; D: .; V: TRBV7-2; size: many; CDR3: CASSQNSNQPQHF; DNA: TGTGCCAGCAGCCAAAATAGCAATCAGCCCCAGCATTTT
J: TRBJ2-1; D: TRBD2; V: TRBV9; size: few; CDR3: CASSVGTSGKYNEQFF; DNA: TGTGCCAGCAGCGTCGGGACTAGCGGGAAGTACAATGAGCAGTTCTTC
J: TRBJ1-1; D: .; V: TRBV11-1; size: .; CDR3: CASSSTPEKAFF; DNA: TGTGCCAGCAGCTCGACACCGGAGAAAGCTTTCTTT
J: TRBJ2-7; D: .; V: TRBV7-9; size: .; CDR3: CASSLEVGVEAYEQYF; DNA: TGTGCCAGCAGCTTAGAGGTCGGGGTCGAGGCCTACGAGCAGTACTTC
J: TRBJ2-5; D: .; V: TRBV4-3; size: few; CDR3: CASSHNQGRAETQYF; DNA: TGCGCCAGCAGCCACAACCAGGGGAGGGCAGAGACCCAGTACTTC
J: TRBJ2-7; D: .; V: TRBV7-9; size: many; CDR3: CASSLIQGSNYEQYF; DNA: TGTGCCAGCAGCTTAATCCAGGGATCCAACTACGAGCAGTACTTC
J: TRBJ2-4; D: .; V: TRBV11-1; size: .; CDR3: CASSLWGGDIQYF; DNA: TGTGCCAGCAGCTTATGGGGTGGAGACATTCAGTACTTC
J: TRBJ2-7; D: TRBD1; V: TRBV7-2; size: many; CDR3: CASSGQGGSYEQYF; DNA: TGTGCCAGCAGCGGACAGGGGGGCTCCTACGAGCAGTACTTC
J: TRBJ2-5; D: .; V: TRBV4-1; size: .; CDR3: CASSQGITVPREETQYF; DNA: TGCGCCAGCAGCCAAGGAATCACGGTACCTAGGGAAGAGACCCAGTACTTC
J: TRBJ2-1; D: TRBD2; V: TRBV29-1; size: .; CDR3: CSVLSGGGRSYNEQFF; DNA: TGCAGCGTTCTTAGCGGGGGGGGGCGCTCCTACAATGAGCAGTTCTTC
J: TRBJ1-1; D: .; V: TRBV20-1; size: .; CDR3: CSARGDNSAFF; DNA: TGCAGTGCTAGGGGGGACAATTCAGCTTTCTTT
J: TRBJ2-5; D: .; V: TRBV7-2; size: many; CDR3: CASSLVLVQETQYF; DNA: TGTGCCAGCAGCTTAGTGCTAGTACAAGAGACCCAGTACTTC
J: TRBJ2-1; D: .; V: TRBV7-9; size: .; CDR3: CASSPLGAISYNEQFF; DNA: TGTGCCAGCAGCCCCCTGGGGGCGATCTCCTACAATGAGCAGTTCTTC
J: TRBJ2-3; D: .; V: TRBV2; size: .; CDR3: CASSVVGYNTDTQYF; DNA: TGTGCCAGCAGTGTAGTAGGTTACAACACAGATACGCAGTATTTT
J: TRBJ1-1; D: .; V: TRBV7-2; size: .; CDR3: CASSPALEAFF; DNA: TGTGCCAGCAGCCCAGCCCTCGAAGCTTTCTTT
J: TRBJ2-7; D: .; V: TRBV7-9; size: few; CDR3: CASSPPYLRGDEQYF; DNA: TGTGCCAGCAGCCCTCCCTACCTTAGGGGGGACGAGCAGTACTTC
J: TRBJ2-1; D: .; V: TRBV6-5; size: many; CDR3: CASSWARGEQFF; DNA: TGTGCCAGCAGTTGGGCCAGGGGTGAGCAGTTCTTC
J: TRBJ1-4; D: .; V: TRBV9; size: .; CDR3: CASSRGATNEKLFF; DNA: TGTGCCAGCAGTAGGGGAGCAACTAATGAAAAACTGTTTTTT
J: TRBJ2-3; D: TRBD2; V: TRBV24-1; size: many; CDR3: CATSDPGLAGTRNTQYF; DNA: TGTGCCACCAGTGACCCGGGACTAGCGGGAACCAGAAATACGCAGTATTTT
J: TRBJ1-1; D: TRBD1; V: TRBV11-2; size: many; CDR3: CASSRRDRANTEAFF; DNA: TGTGCCAGCAGCCGCCGGGACAGGGCGAACACTGAAGCTTTCTTT
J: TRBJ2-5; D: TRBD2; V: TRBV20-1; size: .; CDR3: CSAQGLAVQQTQYF; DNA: TGCAGTGCCCAGGGACTAGCGGTTCAACAGACCCAGTACTTC
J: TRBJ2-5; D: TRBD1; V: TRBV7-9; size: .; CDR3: CASSLDAGQVALEETQYF; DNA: TGTGCCAGCAGCTTGGATGCGGGACAGGTCGCTCTTGAAGAGACCCAGTACTTC
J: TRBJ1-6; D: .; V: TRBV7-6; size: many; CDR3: CASSPTPGQSSPLHF; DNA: TGTGCCAGCAGCCCCACTCCAGGACAGAGTTCACCCCTCCACTTT
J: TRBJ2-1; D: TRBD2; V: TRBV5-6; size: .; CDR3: CASSLVAGGDNEQFF; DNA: TGTGCCAGCAGCTTGGTAGCGGGGGGGGACAATGAGCAGTTCTTC
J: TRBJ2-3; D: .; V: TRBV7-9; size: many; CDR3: CASSPPAGVDTDTQYF; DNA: TGTGCCAGCAGCCCTCCCGCAGGGGTCGACACAGATACGCAGTATTTT
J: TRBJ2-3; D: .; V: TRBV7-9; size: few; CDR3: CASSFVQGPDTQYF; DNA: TGTGCCAGCAGCTTTGTGCAGGGTCCAGATACGCAGTATTTT
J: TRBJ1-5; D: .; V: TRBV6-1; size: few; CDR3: CASKQGNQPQHF; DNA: TGTGCCAGCAAACAGGGCAATCAGCCCCAGCATTTT
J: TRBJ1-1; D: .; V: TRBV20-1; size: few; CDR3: CSAKDSWDPYTEAFF; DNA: TGCAGTGCTAAAGATTCGTGGGATCCCTACACTGAAGCTTTCTTT
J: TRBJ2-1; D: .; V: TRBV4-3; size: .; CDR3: CASSQEGSYNEQFF; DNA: TGCGCCAGCAGCCAAGAGGGGTCCTACAATGAGCAGTTCTTC
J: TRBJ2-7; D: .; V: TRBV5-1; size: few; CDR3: CASSLGGQFFYEQYF; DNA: TGCGCCAGCAGTCTGGGGGGGCAGTTCTTCTACGAGCAGTACTTC
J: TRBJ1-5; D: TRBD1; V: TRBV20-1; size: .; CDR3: CSAKTGMGNQPQHF; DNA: TGCAGTGCCAAGACAGGGATGGGCAATCAGCCCCAGCATTTT
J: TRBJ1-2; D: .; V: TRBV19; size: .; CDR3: CASSIEGDTAYGYTF; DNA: TGTGCCAGTAGTATCGAAGGGGACACCGCCTATGGCTACACCTTC
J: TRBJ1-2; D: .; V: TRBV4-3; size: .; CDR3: CASSQDRRSLPSGYTF; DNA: TGCGCCAGCAGCCAAGATCGACGGTCCCTCCCGTCGGGCTACACCTTC
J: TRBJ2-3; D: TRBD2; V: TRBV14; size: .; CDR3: CASSQDRTSAFTDTQYF; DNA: TGTGCCAGCAGCCAAGACCGGACTAGCGCTTTCACAGATACGCAGTATTTT
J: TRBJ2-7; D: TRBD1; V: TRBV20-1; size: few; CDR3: CSAVDRYEQYF; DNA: TGCAGTGCTGTGGACAGGTACGAGCAGTACTTC
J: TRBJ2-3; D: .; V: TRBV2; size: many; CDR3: CASTKGPTGASTDTQYF; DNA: TGTGCCAGCACCAAGGGCCCTACGGGGGCATCGACAGATACGCAGTATTTT
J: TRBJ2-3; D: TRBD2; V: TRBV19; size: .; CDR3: CASSIVPHSGTSTDTQYF; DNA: TGTGCCAGTAGTATAGTCCCCCATAGCGGGACTAGCACAGATACGCAGTATTTT
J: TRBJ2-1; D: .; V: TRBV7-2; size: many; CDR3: CASSFQGKGEQFF; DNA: TGTGCCAGCAGCTTTCAGGGTAAGGGTGAGCAGTTCTTC
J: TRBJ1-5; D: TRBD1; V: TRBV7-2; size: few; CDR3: CASSLFSHPGTGNQPQHF; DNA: TGTGCCAGCAGCCTCTTTTCGCACCCCGGGACAGGAAATCAGCCCCAGCATTTT
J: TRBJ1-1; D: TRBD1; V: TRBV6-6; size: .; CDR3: CASSYSRDRGGTEAFF; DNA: TGTGCCAGCAGTTACTCACGGGACAGGGGGGGAACTGAAGCTTTCTTT
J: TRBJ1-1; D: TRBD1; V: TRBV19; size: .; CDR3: CASSMGQMNTEAFF; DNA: TGTGCCAGTAGTATGGGACAGATGAACACTGAAGCTTTCTTT
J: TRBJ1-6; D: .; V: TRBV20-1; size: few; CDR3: CSARDRDGPPLHF; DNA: TGCAGTGCTAGAGACAGGGATGGGCCACCCCTCCACTTT
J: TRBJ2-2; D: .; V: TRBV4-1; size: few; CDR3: CASSRIKTGTDVPRELFF; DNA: TGCGCCAGCAGCCGAATTAAGACAGGAACCGACGTGCCGCGGGAGCTGTTTTTT
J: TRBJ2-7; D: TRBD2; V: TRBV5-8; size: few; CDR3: CASSLRTSGGKASYEQYF; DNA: TGTGCCAGCAGCTTGCGGACTAGCGGGGGGAAAGCGTCCTACGAGCAGTACTTC
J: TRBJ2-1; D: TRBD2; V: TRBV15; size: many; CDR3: CATNPGGSYNEQFF; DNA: TGTGCCACCAACCCGGGGGGATCTTACAATGAGCAGTTCTTC
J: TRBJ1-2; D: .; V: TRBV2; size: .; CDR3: CASSEASGDSRF; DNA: TGTGCCAGCAGTGAAGCCTCGGGGGACTCCAGGTTC
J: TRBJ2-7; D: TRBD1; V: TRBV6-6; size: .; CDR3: CASSYRGQASYEQYF; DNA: TGTGCCAGCAGTTACCGGGGACAGGCTTCCTACGAGCAGTACTTC
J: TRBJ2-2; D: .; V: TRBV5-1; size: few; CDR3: CASSLQEHTGELFF; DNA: TGCGCCAGCAGCTTGCAGGAGCACACCGGGGAGCTGTTTTTT
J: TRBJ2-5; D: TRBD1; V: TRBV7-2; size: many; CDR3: CASSPGQGWGQETQYF; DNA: TGTGCCAGCAGCCCAGGACAGGGGTGGGGCCAAGAGACCCAGTACTTC
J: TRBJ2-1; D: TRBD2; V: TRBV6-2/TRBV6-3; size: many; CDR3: CASRHPGLASNEQFF; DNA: TGTGCCAGCAGACATCCGGGACTAGCGAGCAATGAGCAGTTCTTC
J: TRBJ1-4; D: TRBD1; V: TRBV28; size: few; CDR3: CASSFDRGNEKLFF; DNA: TGTGCCAGCAGTTTCGACAGGGGTAATGAAAAACTGTTTTTT
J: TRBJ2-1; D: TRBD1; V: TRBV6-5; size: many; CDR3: CASTPRGSSPYNEQFF; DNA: TGTGCCAGCACCCCCAGGGGGAGTAGCCCCTACAATGAGCAGTTCTTC
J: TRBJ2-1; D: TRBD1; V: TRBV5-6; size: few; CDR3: CASSRLAGQGGFYNEQFF; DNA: TGTGCCAGCAGCCGGTTGGCGGGACAGGGGGGATTTTACAATGAGCAGTTCTTC
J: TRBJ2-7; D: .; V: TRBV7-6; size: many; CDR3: CASSRVESAEQYF; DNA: TGTGCCAGCAGTCGCGTGGAGTCAGCCGAGCAGTACTTC
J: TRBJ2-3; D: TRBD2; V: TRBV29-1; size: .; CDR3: CSVAAGVGDTQYF; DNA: TGCAGCGTTGCAGCGGGGGTAGGAGATACGCAGTATTTT
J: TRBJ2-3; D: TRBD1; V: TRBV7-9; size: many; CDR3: CASSFRGPRRSTDTQYF; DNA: TGTGCCAGCAGCTTCAGGGGGCCACGCCGCAGCACAGATACGCAGTATTTT